This record covers a single T cell receptor beta chain. Its antigen remains unknown. The assay was immunoSEQ multiplex PCR, and TCRdb's table has in-frame clones only and misses some. The sample carries 350,000 to 450,000 clones, roughly 94% recorded once. The data belong to a study of Ad26.COV2.S vaccination and SARS-CoV-2 variants. This CDR3 has 14 amino acids. V dropped 6 bases and J dropped 3 bases, with 15 bases sitting between them. Germline V gives CDR1 MNHNY, CDR2 SVGAGI (reference sequence). Findings and caveats of the study: The authors reported substantial breadth in spike-specific CD8+ and CD4+ T cell responses after vaccination. Spike-specific TCR breadth was greater after Ad26.COV2.S than placebo. Similar non-spike TCR breadth was observed in recipients of vaccine and of placebo. It is possible that the TCR breadth and depth analyses underestimated the total T cell responses.

The clonotype originates from a human donor who had recovered from COVID-19. Sequencing was performed on peripheral blood, taken after recovery from COVID-19. The V call is TRBV6-6, the J call TRBJ2-7; no definite D call. The CDR3 coding sequence is TGTGCCAGCAGCTCATACCAGTTCATCTACGAGCAGTACTTC. Protein: CASSSYQFIYEQYF.